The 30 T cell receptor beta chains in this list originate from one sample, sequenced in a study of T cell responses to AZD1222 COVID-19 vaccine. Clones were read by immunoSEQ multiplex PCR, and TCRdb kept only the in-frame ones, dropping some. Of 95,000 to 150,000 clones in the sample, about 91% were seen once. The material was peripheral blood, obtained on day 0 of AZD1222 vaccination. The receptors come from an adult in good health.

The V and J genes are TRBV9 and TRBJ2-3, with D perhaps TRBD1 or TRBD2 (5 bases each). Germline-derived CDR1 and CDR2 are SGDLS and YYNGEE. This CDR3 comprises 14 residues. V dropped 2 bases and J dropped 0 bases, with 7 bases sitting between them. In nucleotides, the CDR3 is TGTGCCAGCAGCGTGGGGGTGAGCACAGATACGCAGTATTTT. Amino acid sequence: CASSVGVSTDTQYF.

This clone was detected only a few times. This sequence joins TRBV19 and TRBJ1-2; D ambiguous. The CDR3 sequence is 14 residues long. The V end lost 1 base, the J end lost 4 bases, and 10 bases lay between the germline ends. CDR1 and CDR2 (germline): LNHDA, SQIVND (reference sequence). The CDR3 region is CASSIGLASYGYTF. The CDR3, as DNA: TGTGCCAGTAGTATAGGTTTAGCCAGCTATGGCTACACCTTC.

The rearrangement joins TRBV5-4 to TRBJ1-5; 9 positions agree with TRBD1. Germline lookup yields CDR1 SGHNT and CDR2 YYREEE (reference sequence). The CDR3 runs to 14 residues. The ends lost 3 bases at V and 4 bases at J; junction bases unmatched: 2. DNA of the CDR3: TGTGCCAGCAGCTACGGACAGGGGAATCAGCCCCAGCATTTT. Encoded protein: CASSYGQGNQPQHF.

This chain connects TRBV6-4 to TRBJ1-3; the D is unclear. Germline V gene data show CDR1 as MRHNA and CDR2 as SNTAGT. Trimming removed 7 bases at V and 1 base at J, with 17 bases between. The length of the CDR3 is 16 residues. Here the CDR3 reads CASIRSSPGSGNTIYF. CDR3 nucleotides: TGTGCCAGCATTAGAAGCTCCCCGGGGTCTGGAAACACCATATATTTT.

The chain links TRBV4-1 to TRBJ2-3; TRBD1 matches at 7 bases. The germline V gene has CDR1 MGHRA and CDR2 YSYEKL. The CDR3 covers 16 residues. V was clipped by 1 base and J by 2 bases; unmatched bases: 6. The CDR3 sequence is CASSQGKGANTDTQYF. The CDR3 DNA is TGCGCCAGCAGCCAAGGAAAGGGGGCGAACACAGATACGCAGTATTTT.

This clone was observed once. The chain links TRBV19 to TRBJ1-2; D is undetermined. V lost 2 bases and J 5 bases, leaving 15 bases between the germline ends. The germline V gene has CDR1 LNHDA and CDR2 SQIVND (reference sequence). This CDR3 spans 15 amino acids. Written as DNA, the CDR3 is TGTGCCAGTAGTATAATAGGGCAGATGGGGTATGGCTACACCTTC. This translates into CASSIIGQMGYGYTF. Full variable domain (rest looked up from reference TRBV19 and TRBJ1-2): DGGITQSPKYLFRKEGQNVTLSCEQNLNHDAMYWYRQDPGQGLRLIYYSQIVNDFQKGDIAEGYSVSREKKESFPLTVTSAQKNPTAFYLCASSIIGQMGYGYTFGSGTRLTVV.

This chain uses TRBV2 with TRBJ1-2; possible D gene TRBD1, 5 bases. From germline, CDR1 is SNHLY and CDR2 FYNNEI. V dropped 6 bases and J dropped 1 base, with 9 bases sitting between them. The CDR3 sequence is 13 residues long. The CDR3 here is CASSRVLNYGYTF. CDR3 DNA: TGTGCCAGCAGCAGGGTACTTAACTATGGCTACACCTTC. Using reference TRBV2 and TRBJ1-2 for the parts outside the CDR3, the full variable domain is EPEVTQTPSHQVTQMGQEVILRCVPISNHLYFYWYRQILGQKVEFLVSFYNNEISEKSEIFDDQFSVERPDGSNFTLKIRSTKLEDSAMYFCASSRVLNYGYTFGSGTRLTVV.

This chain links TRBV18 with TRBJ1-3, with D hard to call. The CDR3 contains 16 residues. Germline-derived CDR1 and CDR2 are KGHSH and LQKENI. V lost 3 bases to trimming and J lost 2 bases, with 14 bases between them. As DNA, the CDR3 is TGTGCCAGCTCACCCTCGCGGGGAGAAACTGGAAACACCATATATTTT. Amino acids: CASSPSRGETGNTIYF.

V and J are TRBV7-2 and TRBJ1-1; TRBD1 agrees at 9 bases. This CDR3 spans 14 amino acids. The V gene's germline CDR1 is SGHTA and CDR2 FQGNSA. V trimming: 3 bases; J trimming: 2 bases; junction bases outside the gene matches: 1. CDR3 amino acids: CASSFTGGNTEAFF. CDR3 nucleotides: TGTGCCAGCAGCTTTACAGGGGGCAACACTGAAGCTTTCTTT.

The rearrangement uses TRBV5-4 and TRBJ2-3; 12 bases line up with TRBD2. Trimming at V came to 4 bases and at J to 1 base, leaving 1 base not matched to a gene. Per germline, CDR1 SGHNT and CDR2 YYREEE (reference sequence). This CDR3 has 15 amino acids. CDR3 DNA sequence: TGTGCCAGCAGCCCTAGCGGGGGGGGCACAGATACGCAGTATTTT. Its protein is CASSPSGGGTDTQYF.

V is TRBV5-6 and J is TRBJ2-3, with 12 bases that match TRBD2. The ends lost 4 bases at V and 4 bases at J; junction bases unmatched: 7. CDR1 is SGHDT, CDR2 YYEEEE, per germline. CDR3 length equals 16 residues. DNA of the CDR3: TGTGCCAGCAGCACCCTAGCGGGGGGGCTGGCAGATACGCAGTATTTT. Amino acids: CASSTLAGGLADTQYF.

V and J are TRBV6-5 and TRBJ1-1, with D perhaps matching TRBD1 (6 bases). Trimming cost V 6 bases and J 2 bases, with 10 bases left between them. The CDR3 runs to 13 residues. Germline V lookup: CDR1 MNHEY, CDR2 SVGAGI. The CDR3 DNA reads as TGTGCCAGCAGCCTGACAGGCAACACTGAAGCTTTCTTT. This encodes CASSLTGNTEAFF.

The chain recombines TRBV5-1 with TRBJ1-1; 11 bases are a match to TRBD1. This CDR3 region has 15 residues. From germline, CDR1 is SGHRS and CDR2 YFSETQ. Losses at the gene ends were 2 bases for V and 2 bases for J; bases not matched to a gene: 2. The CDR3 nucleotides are TGCGCCAGCAGCTTCCGGACAGGGGGCAACACTGAAGCTTTCTTT. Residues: CASSFRTGGNTEAFF.

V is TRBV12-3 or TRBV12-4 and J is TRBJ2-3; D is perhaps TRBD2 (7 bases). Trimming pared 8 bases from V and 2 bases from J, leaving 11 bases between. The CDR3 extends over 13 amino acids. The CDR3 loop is CASEGGVTDTQYF. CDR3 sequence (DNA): TGTGCCAGCGAGGGGGGGGTCACAGATACGCAGTATTTT.

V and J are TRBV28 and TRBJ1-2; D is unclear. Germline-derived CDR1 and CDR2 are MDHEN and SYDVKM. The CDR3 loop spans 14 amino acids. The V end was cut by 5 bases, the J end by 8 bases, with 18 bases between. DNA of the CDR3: TGTGCCAGCAGTATCATCGGGGAACGGCGGGGCTACACCTTC. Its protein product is CASSIIGERRGYTF.

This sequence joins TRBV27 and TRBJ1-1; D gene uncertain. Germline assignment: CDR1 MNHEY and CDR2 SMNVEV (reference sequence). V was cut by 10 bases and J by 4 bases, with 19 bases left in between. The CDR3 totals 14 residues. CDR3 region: CATSLERAGTEAFF. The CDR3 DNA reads TGTGCCACCAGCCTCGAGCGGGCGGGCACTGAAGCTTTCTTT.

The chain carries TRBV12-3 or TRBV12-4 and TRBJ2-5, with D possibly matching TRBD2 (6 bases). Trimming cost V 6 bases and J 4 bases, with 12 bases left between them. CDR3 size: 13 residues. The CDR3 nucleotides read TGTGCCAGCAGAATTAGCGGCGGAGAGACCCAGTACTTC. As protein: CASRISGGETQYF.

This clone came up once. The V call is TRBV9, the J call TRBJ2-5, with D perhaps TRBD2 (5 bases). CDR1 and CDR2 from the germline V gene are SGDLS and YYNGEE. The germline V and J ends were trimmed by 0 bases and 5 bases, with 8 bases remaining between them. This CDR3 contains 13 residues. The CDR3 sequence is CASSVGEYETQYF. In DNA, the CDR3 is TGTGCCAGCAGCGTAGGGGAGTACGAGACCCAGTACTTC. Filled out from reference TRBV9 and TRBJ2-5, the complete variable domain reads DSGVTQTPKHLITATGQRVTLRCSPRSGDLSVYWYQQSLDQGLQFLIQYYNGEERAKGNILERFSAQQFPDLHSELNLSSLELGDSALYFCASSVGEYETQYFGPGTRLLVL.

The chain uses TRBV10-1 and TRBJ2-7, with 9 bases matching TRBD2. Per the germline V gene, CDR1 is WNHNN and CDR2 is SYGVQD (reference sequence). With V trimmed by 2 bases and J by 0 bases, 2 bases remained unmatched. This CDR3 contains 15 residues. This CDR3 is CASSEGSGGSYEQYF. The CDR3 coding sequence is TGCGCCAGCAGTGAGGGTAGCGGGGGCTCCTACGAGCAGTACTTC.

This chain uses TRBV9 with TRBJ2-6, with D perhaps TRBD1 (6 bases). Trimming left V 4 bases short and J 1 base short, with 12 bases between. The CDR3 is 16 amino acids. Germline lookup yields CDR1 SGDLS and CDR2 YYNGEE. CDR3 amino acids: CASSQGSTSGANVLTF. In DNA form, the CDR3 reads TGTGCCAGCAGCCAGGGGTCTACTTCTGGGGCCAACGTCCTGACTTTC. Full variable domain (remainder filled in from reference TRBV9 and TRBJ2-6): DSGVTQTPKHLITATGQRVTLRCSPRSGDLSVYWYQQSLDQGLQFLIQYYNGEERAKGNILERFSAQQFPDLHSELNLSSLELGDSALYFCASSQGSTSGANVLTFGAGSRLTVL.

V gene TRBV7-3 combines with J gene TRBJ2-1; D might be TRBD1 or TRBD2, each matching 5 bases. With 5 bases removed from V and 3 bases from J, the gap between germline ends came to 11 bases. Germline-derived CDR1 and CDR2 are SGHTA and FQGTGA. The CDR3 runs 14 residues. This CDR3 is CASSRGPIYNEQFF. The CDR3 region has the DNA TGTGCCAGCAGCCGGGGACCGATCTACAATGAGCAGTTCTTC. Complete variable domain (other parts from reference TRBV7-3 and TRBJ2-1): GAGVSQTPSNKVTEKGKYVELRCDPISGHTALYWYRQSLGQGPEFLIYFQGTGAADDSGLPNDRFFAVRPEGSVSTLKIQRTERGDSAVYLCASSRGPIYNEQFFGPGTRLTVL.

The CDR3 coding sequence is TGTGCCAGCAGGAGCGGGGGCGCCTACAATGAGCAGTTCTTC. Translated: CASRSGGAYNEQFF. V usage is TRBV28 and J usage is TRBJ2-1; 8 bases map to TRBD2. Looked up from germline, CDR1 is MDHEN and CDR2 is SYDVKM. The V gene end was trimmed by 6 bases and the J gene end by 2 bases; junction bases not matched to a gene: 3. The CDR3 runs to 14 residues.

The CDR3 coding sequence is TGTGCCAGTAGTATAGGTAGCGGGGAATTTAGTAAGACCCAGTACTTC. It yields the protein CASSIGSGEFSKTQYF. J is TRBJ2-5 and V is TRBV19, with 8 bases lining up with TRBD2. The J segment lost 6 bases and the V segment lost 1 base, leaving 10 bases of the junction unmatched. The CDR3 covers 16 residues. Germline V gene data show CDR1 as LNHDA and CDR2 as SQIVND (reference sequence).

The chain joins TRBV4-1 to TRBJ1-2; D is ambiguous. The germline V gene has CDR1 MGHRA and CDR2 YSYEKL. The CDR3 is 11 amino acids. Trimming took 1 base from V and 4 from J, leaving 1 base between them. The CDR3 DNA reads TGCGCCAGCAGCCAAGGCTATGGCTACACCTTC. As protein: CASSQGYGYTF.

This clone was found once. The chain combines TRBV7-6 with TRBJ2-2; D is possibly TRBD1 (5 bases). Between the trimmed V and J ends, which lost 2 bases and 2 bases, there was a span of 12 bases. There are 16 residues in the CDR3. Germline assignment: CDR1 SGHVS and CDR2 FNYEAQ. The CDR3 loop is CASSLYKGSNTGELFF. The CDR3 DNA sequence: TGTGCCAGCAGCTTATATAAGGGGTCAAACACCGGGGAGCTGTTTTTT.

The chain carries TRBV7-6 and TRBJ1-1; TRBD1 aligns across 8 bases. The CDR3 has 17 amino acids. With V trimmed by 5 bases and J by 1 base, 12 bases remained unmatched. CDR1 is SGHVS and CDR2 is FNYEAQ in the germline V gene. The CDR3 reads CASSQWGRGPENTEAFF. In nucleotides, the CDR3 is TGTGCCAGCAGCCAATGGGGCAGGGGGCCCGAGAACACTGAAGCTTTCTTT.

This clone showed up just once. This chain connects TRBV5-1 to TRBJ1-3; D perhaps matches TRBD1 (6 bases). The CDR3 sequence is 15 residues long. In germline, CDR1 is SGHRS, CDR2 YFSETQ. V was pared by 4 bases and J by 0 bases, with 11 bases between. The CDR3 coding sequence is TGCGCCAGCAGCGAGAGGGGGGACTCTGGAAACACCATATATTTT. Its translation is CASSERGDSGNTIYF.

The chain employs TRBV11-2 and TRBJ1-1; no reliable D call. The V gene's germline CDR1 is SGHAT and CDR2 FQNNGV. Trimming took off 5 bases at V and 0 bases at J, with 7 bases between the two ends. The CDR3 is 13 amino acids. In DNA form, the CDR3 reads TGTGCCAGCAGCGGACGGTTGAACACTGAAGCTTTCTTT. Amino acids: CASSGRLNTEAFF.

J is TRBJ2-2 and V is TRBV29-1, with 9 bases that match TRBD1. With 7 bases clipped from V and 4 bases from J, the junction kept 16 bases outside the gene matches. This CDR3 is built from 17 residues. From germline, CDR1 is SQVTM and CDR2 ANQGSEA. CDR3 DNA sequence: TGCAGCGCAACCGTACAGGGGGCGCAGGCGGGCACCGGGGAGCTGTTTTTT. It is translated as CSATVQGAQAGTGELFF.

This CDR3 is CASVVPADRGPGELFF. Here the CDR3 DNA reads TGCGCCAGCGTCGTCCCCGCGGACAGGGGGCCCGGGGAGCTGTTTTTT. The chain uses TRBV10-1 and TRBJ2-2; TRBD1 aligns across 11 bases. The germline V gene has CDR1 WNHNN and CDR2 SYGVQD (reference sequence). Unmatched junction bases numbered 11, after V lost 8 bases and J lost 6 bases. This CDR3 has 16 amino acids.